In this sample, the clone carrying this TCR beta chain turned up a few times. Its antigen is as yet unknown. Following RNA extraction, reverse transcription yielded cDNA that acted as the sequencing template. The method was immunoSEQ multiplex PCR; TCRdb's version includes in-frame clones alone and lacks a portion of them. The table includes more than 95,000 clones, around 60% detected once. This record belongs to a study of CD8+ T cells in alopecia areata. Study-wide results and limits: Lesional scalp exceeded normal scalp in clonality, especially in alopecia totalis/universalis. Sequencing of scalp samples also captures resident alphabeta T cells of normal skin.

Both CD4+ and CD8+ T cells were separated by sorting PBMCs. The germline V and J ends were trimmed by 2 bases and 0 bases, with 9 bases remaining between them. Germline-derived CDR1 and CDR2 are SGHTA and FQGNSA. This CDR3 is built from 15 residues. This clonotype originated in a human donor in good health. Sample: CD4+ T cells sorted from blood. The chain links TRBV7-2 to TRBJ2-3, with D unresolved. CDR3 loop: CASSLYSTSTDTQYF. The CDR3 coding sequence is TGTGCCAGCAGCTTATACTCAACCAGCACAGATACGCAGTATTTT.